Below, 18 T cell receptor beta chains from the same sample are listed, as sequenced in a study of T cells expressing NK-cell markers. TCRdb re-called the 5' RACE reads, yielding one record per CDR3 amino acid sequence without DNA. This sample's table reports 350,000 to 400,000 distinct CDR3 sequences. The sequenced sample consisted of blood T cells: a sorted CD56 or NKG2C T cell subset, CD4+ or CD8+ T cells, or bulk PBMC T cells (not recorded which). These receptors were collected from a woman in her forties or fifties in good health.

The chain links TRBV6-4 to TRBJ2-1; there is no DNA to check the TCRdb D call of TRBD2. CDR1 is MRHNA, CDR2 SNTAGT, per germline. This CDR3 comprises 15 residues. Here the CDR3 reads CASSAIAGTGNEQFF.

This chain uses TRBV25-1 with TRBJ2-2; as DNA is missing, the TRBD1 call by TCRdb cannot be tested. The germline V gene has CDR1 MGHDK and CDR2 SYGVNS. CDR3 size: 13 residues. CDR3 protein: CASSEGAGRQLFF. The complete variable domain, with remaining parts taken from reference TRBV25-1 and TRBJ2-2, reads EADIYQTPRYLVIGTGKKITLECSQTMGHDKMYWYQQDPGMELHLIHYSYGVNSTEKGDLSSESTVSRIRTEHFPLTLESARPSHTSQYLCASSEGAGRQLFFGEGSRLTVL.

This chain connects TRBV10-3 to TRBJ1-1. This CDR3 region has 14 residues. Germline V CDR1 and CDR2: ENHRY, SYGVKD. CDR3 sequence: CAISQGPPDTEAFF.

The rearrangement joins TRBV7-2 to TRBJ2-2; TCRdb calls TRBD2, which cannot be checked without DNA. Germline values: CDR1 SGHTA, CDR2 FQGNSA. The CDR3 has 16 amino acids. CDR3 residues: CASSLGRETLVGELFF.

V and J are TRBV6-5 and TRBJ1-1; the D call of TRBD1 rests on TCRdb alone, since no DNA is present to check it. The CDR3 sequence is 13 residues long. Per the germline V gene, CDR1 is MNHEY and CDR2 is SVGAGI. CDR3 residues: CASSRQGSTEAFF.

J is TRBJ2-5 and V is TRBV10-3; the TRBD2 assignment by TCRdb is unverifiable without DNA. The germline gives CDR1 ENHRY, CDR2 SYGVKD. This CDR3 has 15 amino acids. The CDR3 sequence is CAISERGRAGETQYF.

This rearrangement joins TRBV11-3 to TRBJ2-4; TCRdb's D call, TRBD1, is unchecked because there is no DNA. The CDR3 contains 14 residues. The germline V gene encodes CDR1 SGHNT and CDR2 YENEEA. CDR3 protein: CASSARGAKNIQYF.

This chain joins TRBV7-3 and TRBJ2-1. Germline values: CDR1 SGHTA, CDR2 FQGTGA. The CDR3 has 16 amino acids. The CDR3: CASSLRAGEYYNEQFF. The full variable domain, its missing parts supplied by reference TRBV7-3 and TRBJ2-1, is GAGVSQTPSNKVTEKGKYVELRCDPISGHTALYWYRQSLGQGPEFLIYFQGTGAADDSGLPNDRFFAVRPEGSVSTLKIQRTERGDSAVYLCASSLRAGEYYNEQFFGPGTRLTVL.

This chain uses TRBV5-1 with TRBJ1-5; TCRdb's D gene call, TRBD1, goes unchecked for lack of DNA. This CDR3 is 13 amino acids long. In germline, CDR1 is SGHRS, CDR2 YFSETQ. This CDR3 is CASRRSPDQPQHF.

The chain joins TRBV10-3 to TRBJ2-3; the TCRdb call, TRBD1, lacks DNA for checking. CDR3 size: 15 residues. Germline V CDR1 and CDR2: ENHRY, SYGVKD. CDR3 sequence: CAIDRGRSSTDTQYF.

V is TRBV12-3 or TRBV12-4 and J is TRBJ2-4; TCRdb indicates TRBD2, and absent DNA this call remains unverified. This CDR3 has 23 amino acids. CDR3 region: CASTLGAGLAGEGAPRAKNIQYF.

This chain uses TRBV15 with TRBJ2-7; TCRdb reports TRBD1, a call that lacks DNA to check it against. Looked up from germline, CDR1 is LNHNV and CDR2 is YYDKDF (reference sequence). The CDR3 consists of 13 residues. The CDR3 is CATSRGQNYEQYF.

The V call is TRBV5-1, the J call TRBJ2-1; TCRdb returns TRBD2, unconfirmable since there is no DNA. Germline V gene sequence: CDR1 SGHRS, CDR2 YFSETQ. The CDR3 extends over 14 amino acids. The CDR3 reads CASSPNPLGNEQFF.

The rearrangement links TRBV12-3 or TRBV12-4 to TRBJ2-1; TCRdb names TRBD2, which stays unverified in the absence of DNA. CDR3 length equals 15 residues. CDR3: CASSPGTSGRAGLFF.

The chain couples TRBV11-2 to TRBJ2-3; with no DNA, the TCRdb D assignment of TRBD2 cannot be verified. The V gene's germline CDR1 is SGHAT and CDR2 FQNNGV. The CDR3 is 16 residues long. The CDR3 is CASSLGSGRGPHTQYF.

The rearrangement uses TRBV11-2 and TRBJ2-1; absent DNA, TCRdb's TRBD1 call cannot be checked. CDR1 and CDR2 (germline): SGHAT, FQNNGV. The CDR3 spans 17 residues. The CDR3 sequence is CASSLFGAKSSYNEQFF.

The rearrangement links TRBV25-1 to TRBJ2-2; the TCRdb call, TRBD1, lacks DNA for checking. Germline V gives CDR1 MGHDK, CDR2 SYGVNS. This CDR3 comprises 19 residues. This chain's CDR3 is CASSEGPGQGALVTGELFF. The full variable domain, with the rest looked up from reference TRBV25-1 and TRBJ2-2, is EADIYQTPRYLVIGTGKKITLECSQTMGHDKMYWYQQDPGMELHLIHYSYGVNSTEKGDLSSESTVSRIRTEHFPLTLESARPSHTSQYLCASSEGPGQGALVTGELFFGEGSRLTVL.

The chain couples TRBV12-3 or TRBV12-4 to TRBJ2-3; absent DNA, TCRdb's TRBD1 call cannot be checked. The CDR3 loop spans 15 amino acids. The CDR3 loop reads CASAPGGIKGDTQYF.